These 32 T cell receptor beta chains were sequenced from one sample in a study of Ad26.COV2.S vaccination and SARS-CoV-2 variants. As to treatment: over 15 received Ad26.COV2.S at low or high dose, single or two shots; 5 received placebo; per-sample allocation not given. Specimen acquisition occurred on day 63 following the initial vaccine or placebo injection. TCRdb keeps only in-frame clones here, not all; method: immunoSEQ multiplex PCR. Of 350,000 to 550,000 clones in the sample, approximately 92% were seen once. The sample in question was peripheral blood, obtained in a trial of Ad26.COV2.S vaccine versus placebo. Receptors were obtained from a person aged 18-65 years who received the Ad26.COV2.S COVID-19 vaccine or a placebo.

This clone was picked up one time. The chain joins TRBV7-2 to TRBJ1-1; tentative D call: TRBD1 (5 bases). V lost 3 bases and J lost 1, with 12 bases in between. Germline V gene data show CDR1 as SGHTA and CDR2 as FQGNSA. The CDR3 spans 15 residues. Written as DNA, the CDR3 is TGTGCCAGCAGCTTGGGGTCAGGGACGAACACTGAAGCTTTCTTT. Encoded protein: CASSLGSGTNTEAFF.

The V and J genes are TRBV13 and TRBJ1-2, with a possible D match to TRBD1 (5 bases). The germline V gene has CDR1 PRHDT and CDR2 FYEKMQ (reference sequence). The CDR3 covers 11 residues. V was cut by 4 bases and J by 5 bases, with 5 bases left in between. Written as DNA, the CDR3 is TGTGCCAGCAGCTCAGGGTATGGCTACACCTTC. This codes for CASSSGYGYTF. Using reference TRBV13 and TRBJ1-2 for the parts outside the CDR3, the full variable domain is AAGVIQSPRHLIKEKRETATLKCYPIPRHDTVYWYQQGPGQDPQFLISFYEKMQSDKGSIPDRFSAQQFSDYHSELNMSSLELGDSALYFCASSSGYGYTFGSGTRLTVV.

Remarks on this clone: The same CDR3 can be traced to other DNA sequences in this sample. The gene calls are TRBV28 and TRBJ2-7; D may be TRBD1 (5 bases). Trimming took 2 bases from V and 1 from J, leaving 9 bases between them. CDR1 and CDR2 (germline): MDHEN, SYDVKM. The CDR3 has 14 residues. In DNA form, the CDR3 reads TGTGCCAGCAGTTTAAGGCAGGGATCCTACGAGCAGTACTTC. Its translation: CASSLRQGSYEQYF.

This clone is a singleton in its sample. V and J are TRBV3-1 (or the pseudogene TRBV3-2) and TRBJ2-1; 8 bases are a match to TRBD1. This CDR3 contains 16 residues. Germline V lookup: CDR1 LGHDT, CDR2 YNNKEL (reference sequence). The J segment lost 4 bases and the V segment lost 3 bases, leaving 8 bases of the junction unmatched. The CDR3 region is CASSHYPGTGYNEQFF. In nucleotides, the CDR3 is TGTGCCAGCAGCCATTACCCCGGGACAGGTTACAATGAGCAGTTCTTC.

The V and J genes are TRBV6-5 and TRBJ2-7; D remains unclear. Between the trimmed V and J ends, which lost 2 bases and 3 bases, there was a span of 17 bases. Germline V gives CDR1 MNHEY, CDR2 SVGAGI. The CDR3 is 16 amino acids. The CDR3 DNA reads TGTGCCAGCAGTTACACCCACCGACTCCTAATCTACGAGCAGTACGTC. Its translation is CASSYTHRLLIYEQYV.

There are a few counts of this clone. This chain joins TRBV2 and TRBJ2-7; D may be TRBD1 (6 bases). Germline values: CDR1 SNHLY, CDR2 FYNNEI. This CDR3 spans 15 amino acids. The germline V and J ends were trimmed by 4 bases and 0 bases, with 13 bases remaining between them. This chain's CDR3 is CASSGTEKISYEQYF. The CDR3, as DNA: TGTGCCAGCAGTGGGACAGAGAAAATCTCCTACGAGCAGTACTTC.

In its sample, this clone was seen a few times. The chain carries TRBV2 and TRBJ2-7; no clear D gene. The CDR3 runs 12 residues. Germline CDR1 and CDR2: SNHLY and FYNNEI. V was pared by 6 bases and J by 7 bases, with 13 bases between. CDR3 sequence (DNA): TGTGCCAGCAGCTCCTGGGTGTTAGAGCAGTACGTC. Protein product: CASSSWVLEQYV.

The chain uses TRBV28 and TRBJ2-3; weak D call: TRBD2 (5 bases). The germline V gene has CDR1 MDHEN and CDR2 SYDVKM. The CDR3 loop spans 15 amino acids. V lost 3 bases and J 3 bases, leaving 13 bases between the germline ends. The CDR3 is CASSFWRAGTDTQYF. The CDR3 region has the DNA TGTGCCAGCAGTTTCTGGCGGGCAGGAACAGATACGCAGTATTTT.

The rearrangement joins TRBV19 to TRBJ1-1, with a tentative D call TRBD1 (5 bases). Per the germline V gene, CDR1 is LNHDA and CDR2 is SQIVND (reference sequence). CDR3 size: 13 residues. V was pared by 8 bases and J by 5 bases, with 15 bases between. CDR3 nucleotide sequence: TGTGCCAGTGCCCCGACAGTTAGGACTGAAGCTTTCTTT. It encodes CASAPTVRTEAFF.

The gene calls are TRBV5-1 and TRBJ2-3, with 11 bases lining up with TRBD2. The CDR3 extends over 16 amino acids. V lost 5 bases and J lost 10; bases outside the gene matches: 15. Per germline, CDR1 SGHRS and CDR2 YFSETQ. The CDR3 nucleotides are TGCGCCAGCAGGGTGGTAGCGGGAGGGCTTAGTGGCCCGCAGTATTTT. Translating it yields CASRVVAGGLSGPQYF. Looking up the rest from reference TRBV5-1 and TRBJ2-3 gives the full variable domain: KAGVTQTPRYLIKTRGQQVTLSCSPISGHRSVSWYQQTPGQGLQFLFEYFSETQRNKGNFPGRFSGRQFSNSRSEMNVSTLELGDSALYLCASRVVAGGLSGPQYFGPGTRLTVL.

The rearrangement links TRBV4-2 to TRBJ1-3; maybe TRBD1 (5 bases). Trimming removed 0 bases at V and 0 bases at J, with 9 bases between. Germline CDR1 reads LGHNA; CDR2 reads YNFKEQ. The length of the CDR3 is 16 residues. Here the CDR3 DNA reads TGTGCCAGCAGCCAAGAAGGGACCCTCTCTGGAAACACCATATATTTT. Its protein is CASSQEGTLSGNTIYF.

The chain recombines TRBV6-2 or TRBV6-3 with TRBJ2-5, with TRBD1 as a possible D gene (6 bases). Per the germline V gene, CDR1 is MNHEY and CDR2 is SVGEGT. The CDR3 has 16 residues. The ends were cut back, 2 bases at V and 5 bases at J, with 18 bases in the middle. The CDR3 bases are TGTGCCAGCAGTTACCTACAACAGGGTGGAAGCGAGACCCAGTACTTC. It translates to CASSYLQQGGSETQYF.

V gene TRBV7-2 combines with J gene TRBJ1-1; TRBD1 is a possible D gene (5 bases). In germline, CDR1 is SGHTA, CDR2 FQGNSA. There are 15 residues in the CDR3. Trimming took off 3 bases at V and 0 bases at J, with 11 bases between the two ends. In nucleotides, the CDR3 is TGTGCCAGCAGCTTGTCCGGGACGGTGAACACTGAAGCTTTCTTT. This translates into CASSLSGTVNTEAFF.

There are a few counts of this clone. The chain combines TRBV4-1 with TRBJ1-1; D uncertain. V gave up 4 bases and J gave up 1 base, with 16 bases separating them. The CDR3 runs to 16 residues. The germline V gene has CDR1 MGHRA and CDR2 YSYEKL. The DNA for the CDR3 is TGCGCCAGCAGCCGCCGGGATCGAGCACGGAACACTGAAGCTTTCTTT. Translation: CASSRRDRARNTEAFF.

Here the CDR3 reads CASSFGPYGYTF. The CDR3 bases are TGTGCCAGCAGTTTCGGACCATATGGCTACACCTTC. The chain recombines TRBV28 with TRBJ1-2, with D uncertain. V was trimmed by 3 bases and J by 5 bases, leaving 7 bases between them. From germline, CDR1 is MDHEN and CDR2 SYDVKM. The CDR3 length is 12 residues.

The chain recombines TRBV5-1 with TRBJ2-5, with 12 bases aligning to TRBD2. This CDR3 is built from 18 residues. The J segment lost 0 bases and the V segment lost 4 bases, leaving 10 bases of the junction unmatched. Germline V gene data show CDR1 as SGHRS and CDR2 as YFSETQ. The CDR3 sequence: CASSETSGGRANQETQYF. The CDR3 coding sequence is TGCGCCAGCAGCGAGACTAGCGGGGGCCGAGCGAACCAAGAGACCCAGTACTTC. Complete variable domain (other parts from reference TRBV5-1 and TRBJ2-5): KAGVTQTPRYLIKTRGQQVTLSCSPISGHRSVSWYQQTPGQGLQFLFEYFSETQRNKGNFPGRFSGRQFSNSRSEMNVSTLELGDSALYLCASSETSGGRANQETQYFGPGTRLLVL.

V usage is TRBV6-5 and J usage is TRBJ2-1; 9 bases fit TRBD2. Germline CDR1 reads MNHEY; CDR2 reads SVGAGI. This CDR3 comprises 16 residues. V trimming: 4 bases; J trimming: 1 base; junction bases outside the gene matches: 5. The CDR3 DNA sequence: TGTGCCAGCAGTTCCAGAGCGGGAGGTTCCTACAATGAGCAGTTCTTC. It codes for CASSSRAGGSYNEQFF.

The gene calls are TRBV4-1 and TRBJ1-5, with no clear D. The V end was cut by 6 bases, the J end by 0 bases, with 12 bases between. The germline CDR1 and CDR2 sequences are MGHRA and YSYEKL. The CDR3 loop spans 15 amino acids. CDR3 amino acids: CASSSYRDSNQPQHF. The CDR3 DNA follows: TGCGCCAGCAGTTCTTACCGGGATAGCAATCAGCCCCAGCATTTT.

As for this clone: Within the sample, other DNA sequences also encode this same CDR3. The V call is TRBV15, the J call TRBJ2-7; D gene uncertain. Germline V gene data show CDR1 as LNHNV and CDR2 as YYDKDF (reference sequence). The CDR3 totals 12 residues. V lost 3 bases to trimming and J lost 3 bases, with 6 bases between them. As DNA, the CDR3 is TGTGCCACCAGCAGGGGGATCTACGAGCAGTACTTC. Translated: CATSRGIYEQYF. Drawing the rest from reference TRBV15 and TRBJ2-7, the complete variable domain is DAMVIQNPRYQVTQFGKPVTLSCSQTLNHNVMYWYQQKSSQAPKLLFHYYDKDFNNEADTPDNFQSRRPNTSFCFLDIRSPGLGDTAMYLCATSRGIYEQYFGPGTRLTVT.

This chain connects TRBV29-1 to TRBJ2-3, with no clear D. The germline V gene has CDR1 SQVTM and CDR2 ANQGSEA. This CDR3 region has 11 residues. V was cut by 5 bases and J by 4 bases, with 7 bases left in between. The CDR3 sequence is CSVFWADTQYF. The CDR3 DNA follows: TGCAGCGTTTTTTGGGCAGATACGCAGTATTTT.

The rearrangement links TRBV4-1 to TRBJ2-7; TRBD1 agrees at 7 bases. In germline, CDR1 is MGHRA, CDR2 YSYEKL. The CDR3 is made up of 14 amino acids. V lost 4 bases, J lost 3 bases, and 6 bases stayed unmatched. The CDR3 sequence is CASSLRQGRYEQYF. DNA for the CDR3: TGCGCCAGCAGCCTTCGACAGGGACGCTACGAGCAGTACTTC.

J is TRBJ1-1 and V is TRBV4-2, with a weak D call TRBD1 (5 bases). Germline lookup yields CDR1 LGHNA and CDR2 YNFKEQ. V was clipped by 0 bases and J by 3 bases, with 11 bases between them. The CDR3 has 15 residues. The CDR3 coding sequence is TGTGCCAGCAGCCAAGACGGAACAGGAGACACTGAAGCTTTCTTT. This gives the protein CASSQDGTGDTEAFF.

CDR3 DNA: TGTGCCAGCAGCACAGGTAGCCTCTCCGACCGCCAGCCCCAGCATTTT. It specifies CASSTGSLSDRQPQHF. The rearrangement uses TRBV7-8 and TRBJ1-5, with D tentatively TRBD1 (5 bases). Germline CDR1 and CDR2: SGHVS and FQNEAQ. Trimming left V 5 bases short and J 7 bases short, with 21 bases between. The CDR3 is 16 residues long.

This clone came up a few times. V and J are TRBV7-6 and TRBJ1-2, with 7 bases matching TRBD1. After removal of 0 bases from V and 4 bases from J, the junction contained 5 bases not matched to a gene. The CDR3 contains 15 residues. Per the germline V gene, CDR1 is SGHVS and CDR2 is FNYEAQ. The CDR3 sequence: CASSLAPTGLYGYTF. The CDR3 nucleotides are TGTGCCAGCAGCTTAGCGCCGACAGGGCTCTATGGCTACACCTTC.

The chain employs TRBV7-9 and TRBJ1-6; D remains ambiguous. V was pared by 4 bases and J by 7 bases, with 14 bases between. The V gene's germline CDR1 is SEHNR and CDR2 FQNEAQ (reference sequence). The CDR3 spans 15 residues. CDR3 DNA sequence: TGTGCCAGCAGCTACGGACGCGTAGACAATTCACCCCTCCACTTT. This gives the protein CASSYGRVDNSPLHF.

This chain links TRBV15 with TRBJ1-5; 9 nucleotides agree with TRBD1. The CDR3 length is 17 residues. V dropped 3 bases and J dropped 5; count of bases not matched to a gene: 11. Germline values: CDR1 LNHNV, CDR2 YYDKDF (reference sequence). CDR3 DNA sequence: TGTGCCACCAGCAGGGGACAGGGACAGGGCGGGGATCAGCCCCAGCATTTT. Protein product: CATSRGQGQGGDQPQHF.

The chain couples TRBV9 to TRBJ2-5, with TRBD2 matching 7 bases. V lost 4 bases to trimming and J lost 0 bases; unmatched junction nucleotides: 3. Germline V CDR1 and CDR2: SGDLS, YYNGEE. The CDR3 is made up of 14 amino acids. CDR3 DNA: TGTGCCAGCAGCCCGCGGGGGTACCAAGAGACCCAGTACTTC. Translating gives CASSPRGYQETQYF.

The V call is TRBV4-3, the J call TRBJ2-1; D might be TRBD1 (5 bases). Per the germline V gene, CDR1 is LGHNA and CDR2 is YSLEER. V lost 2 bases to trimming and J lost 5 bases, with 10 bases between them. The CDR3 totals 14 residues. The CDR3 loop reads CASSQIHRNNEQFF. CDR3 DNA sequence: TGCGCCAGCAGCCAAATCCACAGGAACAATGAGCAGTTCTTC.

The chain combines TRBV3-1 (or the pseudogene TRBV3-2) with TRBJ2-3, with D tentatively TRBD2 (6 bases). Germline V gene lookup returns CDR1 LGHDT and CDR2 YNNKEL (reference sequence). V was clipped by 8 bases and J by 2 bases, with 20 bases between them. The CDR3 has 16 residues. This chain's CDR3 is CASGGSLEGTTDTQYF. The CDR3 coding sequence is TGTGCCAGCGGGGGGAGCTTGGAAGGGACCACAGATACGCAGTATTTT.

V and J are TRBV13 and TRBJ2-2, with D perhaps assigned TRBD1 or TRBD2 (5 bases each). Germline CDR1 reads PRHDT; CDR2 reads FYEKMQ (reference sequence). Between the trimmed V and J ends, which lost 6 bases and 0 bases, there was a span of 11 bases. This CDR3 spans 15 amino acids. The CDR3 nucleotides read TGTGCCAGCAGTCCCGGGACGGCGAACACCGGGGAGCTGTTTTTT. Amino acids: CASSPGTANTGELFF. The whole variable domain, filled in from reference TRBV13 and TRBJ2-2, reads AAGVIQSPRHLIKEKRETATLKCYPIPRHDTVYWYQQGPGQDPQFLISFYEKMQSDKGSIPDRFSAQQFSDYHSELNMSSLELGDSALYFCASSPGTANTGELFFGEGSRLTVL.

The chain links TRBV5-1 to TRBJ1-6; 7 nucleotides match TRBD1. J was trimmed by 6 bases and V by 0 bases; bases with no gene match: 6. CDR1 SGHRS and CDR2 YFSETQ come from the germline V gene. The length of the CDR3 is 16 residues. CDR3 in amino acids: CASSLGQQGVNSPLHF. CDR3 coding DNA: TGCGCCAGCAGCTTGGGGCAGCAGGGGGTTAATTCACCCCTCCACTTT.

This clone has just a few counts. Other nucleotide sequences in the sample specify the same CDR3. The chain employs TRBV7-3 and TRBJ2-3, with 8 bases aligning to TRBD1. The CDR3 covers 14 residues. From germline, CDR1 is SGHTA and CDR2 FQGTGA. Trimming at V came to 5 bases and at J to 0 bases, leaving 1 base not matched to a gene. For the CDR3, the DNA is TGTGCCAGCAGCCGGACAGGGAGCACAGATACGCAGTATTTT. It yields the protein CASSRTGSTDTQYF.